This passage covers 23 T cell receptor beta chains from one sample sequenced in a study of response to subunit inactivated influenza vaccine. TCRdb called the RT-PCR reads again in MiXCR, with one record for every CDR3 protein. The table lists about 520,000 distinct CDR3 sequences, approximately 7.3% of them singletons. The input for sequencing was PBMCs from blood, taken roughly 24 months after vaccination. These receptors all come from a man aged 50-75 years who received an inactivated influenza vaccine.

This clonotype was seen at least ten times. This rearrangement joins TRBV4-3 to TRBJ2-1; TRBD2 aligns across 8 bases. The germline gives CDR1 LGHNA, CDR2 YSLEER. Losses at the gene ends were 1 base for V and 4 bases for J; bases not matched to a gene: 6. The CDR3 is 16 amino acids. The CDR3: CASSQVGGGRYNEQFF. CDR3 nucleotide sequence: TGCGCCAGCAGCCAAGTCGGCGGGGGGAGGTACAATGAGCAGTTCTTC.

The sample holds a few counts of this clonotype. V usage is TRBV29-1 and J usage is TRBJ2-7; no clear D gene. Germline CDR1 reads SQVTM; CDR2 reads ANQGSEA. This CDR3 region has 15 residues. V was pared by 2 bases and J by 3 bases, with 17 bases between. CDR3 amino acids: CSVETAGGLHYEQYF. CDR3 coding DNA: TGCAGCGTTGAAACCGCCGGTGGGCTACACTACGAGCAGTACTTC.

This CDR3 reads CASSQNSAEQYF. CDR3 DNA sequence: TGCGCCAGCAGCCAGAATTCTGCCGAGCAGTACTTC. This sequence joins TRBV4-1 and TRBJ2-7, with no clear D. The length of the CDR3 is 12 residues. Germline CDR1 reads MGHRA; CDR2 reads YSYEKL. V was cut by 3 bases and J by 6 bases, with 9 bases left in between.

This clonotype was found many times. The V and J genes are TRBV20-1 and TRBJ2-1; 13 bases line up with TRBD2. V shed 6 bases and J 9 bases; nucleotides not matched to a gene: 8. CDR3 length: 14 residues. Germline CDR1 DFQATT, CDR2 SNEGSKA (reference sequence). The CDR3 sequence is CSAAGLAGSIEQFF. The CDR3 coding sequence is TGCAGTGCCGCGGGACTAGCGGGATCTATTGAGCAGTTCTTC.

This clonotype was picked up many times. The genes are TRBV12-3 or TRBV12-4 and TRBJ2-2; D is unclear. The V end lost 6 bases, the J end lost 7 bases, and 9 bases lay between the germline ends. The CDR3 covers 12 residues. The CDR3, as DNA: TGTGCCAGCAGCCCACCGGGCGGGGAGCTGTTTTTT. This sequence encodes CASSPPGGELFF.

This clonotype has at least ten counts. V usage is TRBV6-1 and J usage is TRBJ2-7, with 7 positions matching TRBD1. Germline CDR1 MNHNS, CDR2 SASEGT. With 4 bases clipped from V and 4 bases from J, the junction kept 4 bases outside the gene matches. The CDR3 is 13 amino acids. The chain's CDR3 is CASSAYRGYEQYF. The CDR3 DNA sequence: TGTGCCAGCAGTGCCTACAGGGGATACGAGCAGTACTTC.

This sequence joins TRBV28 and TRBJ2-5; D is possibly TRBD2 (6 bases). Germline-derived CDR1 and CDR2 are MDHEN and SYDVKM. The germline V and J ends were trimmed by 6 bases and 2 bases, with 10 bases remaining between them. The CDR3 length is 13 residues. The DNA for the CDR3 is TGTGCCAGCAGGCCCGGACTACAAGAGACCCAGTACTTC. Translating it yields CASRPGLQETQYF.

This chain connects TRBV21-1 to TRBJ1-1; no DNA check was done on the table's D call, TRBD1. TRBV21-1 has pseudogene status. The CDR3 extends over 15 amino acids. The CDR3 nucleotides are TGTGCCAGCAGCATACGCCCCCCGCACGGGATAGGAGCTTTCTTT. Translated: CASSIRPPHGIGAFF.

The chain uses TRBV7-2 and TRBJ2-3, with 7 bases that match TRBD1. The CDR3 extends over 16 amino acids. After removal of 2 bases from V and 4 bases from J, the junction contained 9 bases not matched to a gene. The germline gives CDR1 SGHTA, CDR2 FQGNSA. The CDR3, as DNA: TGTGCCAGCAGCTTACTAGGGGGCGCGGGCGCAGATACGCAGTATTTT. Protein product: CASSLLGGAGADTQYF. Drawing the rest from reference TRBV7-2 and TRBJ2-3, the complete variable domain is GAGVSQSPSNKVTEKGKDVELRCDPISGHTALYWYRQSLGQGLEFLIYFQGNSAPDKSGLPSDRFSAERTGGSVSTLTIQRTQQEDSAVYLCASSLLGGAGADTQYFGPGTRLTVL.

The genes are TRBV29-1 and TRBJ2-5; D possibly matches TRBD1 or TRBD2 (6 bases each). The V gene's germline CDR1 is SQVTM and CDR2 ANQGSEA. This CDR3 comprises 16 residues. Trimming took 6 bases from V and 5 from J, leaving 25 bases between them. The CDR3 DNA is TGCAGCGTGGGTGGAGTAGGGGGGCACGGTAGGGAGACCCAGTACTTC. Its translation is CSVGGVGGHGRETQYF. The variable domain in full, completed from reference TRBV29-1 and TRBJ2-5, reads SAVISQKPSRDICQRGTSLTIQCQVDSQVTMMFWYRQQPGQSLTLIATANQGSEATYESGFVIDKFPISRPNLTFSTLTVSNMSPEDSSIYLCSVGGVGGHGRETQYFGPGTRLLVL.

This clonotype was detected many times. The rearrangement uses TRBV10-3 and TRBJ2-3, with a possible D match to TRBD1 (6 bases). V dropped 0 bases and J dropped 4 bases, with 11 bases sitting between them. The germline CDR1 and CDR2 sequences are ENHRY and SYGVKD. The length of the CDR3 is 15 residues. This CDR3 reads CAISESRGFADTQYF. In nucleotides, the CDR3 is TGTGCCATCAGTGAGTCGAGGGGGTTCGCAGATACGCAGTATTTT.

J is TRBJ1-1 and V is TRBV12-3 or TRBV12-4; tentative D call: TRBD1 (5 bases). Trimming took off 6 bases at V and 8 bases at J, with 25 bases between the two ends. The CDR3 extends over 16 amino acids. Written as DNA, the CDR3 is TGTGCCAGCAGCCGAATTGAGGCGACGGGACTCTTAGAAGCTTTCTTT. This sequence encodes CASSRIEATGLLEAFF.

V is TRBV12-3 or TRBV12-4 and J is TRBJ2-1, with 7 bases matching TRBD2. J lost 14 bases, V lost 2 bases, and 3 bases had no gene match. The CDR3 consists of 11 residues. The CDR3: CASSLTSEEFF. The DNA of the CDR3 is TGTGCCAGCAGTTTAACTAGCGAAGAGTTCTTC.

This clonotype was seen a handful of times. This chain joins TRBV4-3 and TRBJ2-3, with 8 bases aligning to TRBD2. V lost 1 base to trimming and J lost 2 bases; unmatched junction nucleotides: 8. The CDR3 is made up of 17 amino acids. The germline V gene encodes CDR1 LGHNA and CDR2 YSLEER. Here the CDR3 reads CASSQGGGREITDTQYF. The CDR3 bases are TGCGCCAGCAGCCAAGGCGGGGGGAGGGAGATCACAGATACGCAGTATTTT.

In this sample, this clonotype turned up a few times. As DNA, the CDR3 is TGTGCCAGCAATACCGGGAGCAATCAGCCCCAGCATTTT. Its translation is CASNTGSNQPQHF. V usage is TRBV12-3 or TRBV12-4 and J usage is TRBJ1-5; D is unresolved. The CDR3 is 13 residues long. Trimming took off 7 bases at V and 1 base at J, with 8 bases between the two ends.

This clonotype occurred many times. A read error may account for a junction end that differs from germline. The genes are TRBV7-7 and TRBJ2-1; D might be TRBD2 (6 bases). Looked up from germline, CDR1 is SSHAT and CDR2 is FNYEAQ (reference sequence). The CDR3 is 15 amino acids. Here the CDR3 reads CASSSVPGSYNEQFF. For the CDR3, the DNA is TGTGCTAGCAGCTCAGTGCCCGGGAGCTACAATGAGCAGTTCTTC.

The CDR3 sequence: CASSREQKQFF. CDR3 coding DNA: TGTGCCAGCAGTAGGGAGCAAAAGCAGTTCTTC. The chain joins TRBV7-2 to TRBJ2-1, with TRBD2 as a possible D gene (5 bases). The CDR3 runs to 11 residues. V lost 6 bases to trimming and J lost 11 bases, with 11 bases between them. Per germline, CDR1 SGHTA and CDR2 FQGNSA.

This clonotype was detected a few times. V gene TRBV7-9 combines with J gene TRBJ2-5; 11 nucleotides agree with TRBD2. The CDR3 contains 14 residues. Trimming took 1 base from V and 5 from J; bases not matched to a gene: 0. Germline CDR1 SEHNR, CDR2 FQNEAQ (reference sequence). The CDR3 DNA follows: TGTGCCAGCAGCTTAGTAGCGGGGGGGGAGACCCAGTACTTC. Protein: CASSLVAGGETQYF.

This clonotype was counted many times. This chain links TRBV12-3 or TRBV12-4 with TRBJ2-7; the match to TRBD2 covers 7 bases. This CDR3 spans 14 amino acids. Trimming took 6 bases from V and 4 from J; bases not matched to a gene: 9. The CDR3 protein is CASSLGRESYEQYF. As DNA, the CDR3 is TGTGCCAGCAGCCTTGGGCGGGAGTCTTACGAGCAGTACTTC.

Many counts were recorded for this clonotype. This chain connects TRBV10-3 to TRBJ2-3, with TRBD2 matching over 9 bases. After removal of 6 bases from V and 0 bases from J, the junction contained 1 base not matched to a gene. From germline, CDR1 is ENHRY and CDR2 SYGVKD. The CDR3 spans 14 residues. The CDR3 region has the DNA TGTGCCATCAGGGGGACTAGCAGCACAGATACGCAGTATTTT. This encodes CAIRGTSSTDTQYF.

In DNA form, the CDR3 reads TGTGCCAGCAGTTACCAGGGCTGGGATTCACCCCTCCACTTT. Its protein is CASSYQGWDSPLHF. The chain employs TRBV6-2 or TRBV6-3 and TRBJ1-6, with D maybe TRBD1 (5 bases). V was shortened by 2 bases and J by 8 bases, with 10 bases between the two germline ends. Germline values: CDR1 MNHEY, CDR2 SVGEGT. CDR3 length equals 14 residues.

This clonotype has just one count. It is likely a read error, because the conserved phenylalanine at the end of the CDR3 is missing. J is TRBJ1-1 and V is TRBV4-3; a possible D gene is TRBD1 (5 bases). The CDR3 consists of 16 residues. CDR1 LGHNA and CDR2 YSLEER come from the germline V gene. V was clipped by 4 bases and J by 1 base, with 16 bases between them. Here the CDR3 DNA reads TGCGCCAGCAGCCGGATGATTGGGACTGAGAACACTGAAGCTTTCATT. Protein sequence: CASSRMIGTENTEAFI.

This clonotype was seen at least ten times. The V gene is TRBV11-2, the J gene TRBJ2-7, with unresolved D. V lost 4 bases and J 9 bases, leaving 10 bases between the germline ends. This CDR3 has 11 residues. Germline-derived CDR1 and CDR2 are SGHAT and FQNNGV. The CDR3 bases are TGTGCCAGCAGCTCAACGTATTCGCAGTACTTC. Residues: CASSSTYSQYF.